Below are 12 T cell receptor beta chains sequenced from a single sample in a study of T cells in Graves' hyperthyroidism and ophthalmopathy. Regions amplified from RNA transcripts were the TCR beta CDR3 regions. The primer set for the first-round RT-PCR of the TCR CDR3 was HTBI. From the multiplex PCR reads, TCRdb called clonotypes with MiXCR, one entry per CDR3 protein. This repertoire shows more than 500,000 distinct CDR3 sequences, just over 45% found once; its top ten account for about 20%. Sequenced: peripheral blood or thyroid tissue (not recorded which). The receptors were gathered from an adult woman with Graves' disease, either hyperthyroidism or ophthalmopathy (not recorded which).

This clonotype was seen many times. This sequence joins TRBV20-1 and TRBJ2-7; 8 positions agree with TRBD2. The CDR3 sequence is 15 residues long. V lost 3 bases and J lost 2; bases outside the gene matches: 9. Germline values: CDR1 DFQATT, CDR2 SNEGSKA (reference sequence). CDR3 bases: TGCAGTGCTAGCAGCGGGGGCCTTTTAACCTACGAGCAGTACTTC. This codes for CSASSGGLLTYEQYF.

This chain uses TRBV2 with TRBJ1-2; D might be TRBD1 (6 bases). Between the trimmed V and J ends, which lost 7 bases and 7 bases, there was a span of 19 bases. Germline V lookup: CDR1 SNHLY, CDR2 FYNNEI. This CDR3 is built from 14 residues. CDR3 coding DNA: TGTGCCAGCAACCCCATTAGGGGGGGAGGTGGCTACACCTTC. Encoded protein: CASNPIRGGGGYTF.

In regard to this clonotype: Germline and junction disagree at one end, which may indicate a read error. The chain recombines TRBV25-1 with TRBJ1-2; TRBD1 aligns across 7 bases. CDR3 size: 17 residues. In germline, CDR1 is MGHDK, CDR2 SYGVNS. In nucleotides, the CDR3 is TGTACCAGCAGATTTACCACCGGGACAGCGACTAACTATGGCTACACCTTC. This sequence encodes CTSRFTTGTATNYGYTF.

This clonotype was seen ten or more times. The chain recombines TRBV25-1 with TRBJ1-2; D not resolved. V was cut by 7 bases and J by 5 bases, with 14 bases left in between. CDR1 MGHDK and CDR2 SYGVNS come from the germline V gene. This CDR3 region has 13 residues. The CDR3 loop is CASKDSGSYGYTF. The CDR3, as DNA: TGTGCCAGCAAAGATTCGGGGTCTTATGGCTACACCTTC.

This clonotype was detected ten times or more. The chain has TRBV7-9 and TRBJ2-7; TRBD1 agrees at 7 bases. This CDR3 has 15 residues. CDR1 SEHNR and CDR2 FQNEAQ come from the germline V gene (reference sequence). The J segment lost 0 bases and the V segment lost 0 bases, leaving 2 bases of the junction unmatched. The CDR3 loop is CASSLAPGGSYEQYF. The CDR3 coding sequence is TGTGCCAGCAGCTTAGCCCCAGGGGGCTCCTACGAGCAGTACTTC.

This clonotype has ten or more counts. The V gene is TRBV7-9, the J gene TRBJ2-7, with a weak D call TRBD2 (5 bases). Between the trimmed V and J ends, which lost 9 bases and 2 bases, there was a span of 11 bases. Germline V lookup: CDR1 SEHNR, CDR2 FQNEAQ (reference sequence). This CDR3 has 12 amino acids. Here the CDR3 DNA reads TGTGCCAGTACGGGATCTCCCTACGAGCAGTACTTC. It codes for CASTGSPYEQYF.

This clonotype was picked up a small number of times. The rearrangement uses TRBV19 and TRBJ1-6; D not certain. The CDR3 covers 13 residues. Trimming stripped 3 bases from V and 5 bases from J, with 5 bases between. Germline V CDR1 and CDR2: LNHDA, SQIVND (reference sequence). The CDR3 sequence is CASSIQNNSPLHF. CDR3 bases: TGTGCCAGTAGTATCCAGAATAATTCACCCCTCCACTTT. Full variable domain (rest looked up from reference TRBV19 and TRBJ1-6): DGGITQSPKYLFRKEGQNVTLSCEQNLNHDAMYWYRQDPGQGLRLIYYSQIVNDFQKGDIAEGYSVSREKKESFPLTVTSAQKNPTAFYLCASSIQNNSPLHFGNGTRLTVT.

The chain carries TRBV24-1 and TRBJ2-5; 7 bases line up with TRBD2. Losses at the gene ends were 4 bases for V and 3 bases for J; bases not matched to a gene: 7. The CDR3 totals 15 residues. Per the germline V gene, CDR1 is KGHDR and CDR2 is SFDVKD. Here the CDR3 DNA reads TGTGCCACCAGTGAGGGGGGGACTGGAAAAGAGACCCAGTACTTC. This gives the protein CATSEGGTGKETQYF.

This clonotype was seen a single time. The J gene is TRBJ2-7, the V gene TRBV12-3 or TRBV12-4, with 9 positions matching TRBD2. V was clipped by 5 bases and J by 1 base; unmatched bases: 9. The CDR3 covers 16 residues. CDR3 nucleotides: TGTGCCAGCAGTATGCTGAGCGGGAGGTCGTCCTACGAGCAGTACTTC. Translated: CASSMLSGRSSYEQYF.

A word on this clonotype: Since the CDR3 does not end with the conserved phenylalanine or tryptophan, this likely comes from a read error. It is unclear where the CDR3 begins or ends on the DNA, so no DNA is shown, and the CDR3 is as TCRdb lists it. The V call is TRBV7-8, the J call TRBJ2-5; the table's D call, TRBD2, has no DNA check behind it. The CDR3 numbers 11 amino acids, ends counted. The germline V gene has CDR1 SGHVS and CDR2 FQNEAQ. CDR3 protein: CASSLGGFVAG.

The CDR3 loop reads CASSTSGRAQYF. The CDR3 DNA reads as TGTGCCAGCAGTACTAGCGGGAGGGCCCAGTACTTC. The genes are TRBV27 and TRBJ2-5; 13 bases map to TRBD2. Trimming took 5 bases from V and 9 from J; bases not matched to a gene: 0. Germline CDR1 is MNHEY and CDR2 is SMNVEV (reference sequence). The CDR3 runs 12 residues.

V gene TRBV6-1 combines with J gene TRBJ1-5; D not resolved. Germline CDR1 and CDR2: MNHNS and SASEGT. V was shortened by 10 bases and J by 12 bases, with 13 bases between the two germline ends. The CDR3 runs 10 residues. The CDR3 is CATAEGVQHF. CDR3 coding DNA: TGTGCCACCGCGGAGGGAGTCCAGCATTTT.